This record covers a single T cell receptor (beta chain). Its specificity is unknown. These data come from a study of T cells in localized non-small cell lung cancer. Trimming removed 2 bases at V and 0 bases at J, with 8 bases between. This CDR3 is 15 amino acids long. CDR1 is SGHRS, CDR2 YFSETQ, per germline. General study results and limits: Turning up in adjacent lung were a median approximately 58 of the top 100 tumor clones. Because sequencing included only one region (of the tumor), heterogeneity remains possible. Higher blood T cell density went with longer overall survival.

Profiled with immunoSEQ multiplex PCR; TCRdb holds only in-frame clones, not every one. This repertoire shows about 13,000 clones, 28% found once; its top ten account for around 7.2%. The chain employs TRBV5-1 and TRBJ2-2, with a possible D match to TRBD2 (5 bases). Sample: lung tumor tissue, taken before any cancer treatment. The receptor's source is a female donor over 55 with stage I lung adenocarcinoma. CDR3 loop: CASSFGRANTGELFF. CDR3 bases: TGCGCCAGCAGCTTTGGGCGGGCGAACACCGGGGAGCTGTTTTTT. Complete variable domain (other parts from reference TRBV5-1 and TRBJ2-2): KAGVTQTPRYLIKTRGQQVTLSCSPISGHRSVSWYQQTPGQGLQFLFEYFSETQRNKGNFPGRFSGRQFSNSRSEMNVSTLELGDSALYLCASSFGRANTGELFFGEGSRLTVL.